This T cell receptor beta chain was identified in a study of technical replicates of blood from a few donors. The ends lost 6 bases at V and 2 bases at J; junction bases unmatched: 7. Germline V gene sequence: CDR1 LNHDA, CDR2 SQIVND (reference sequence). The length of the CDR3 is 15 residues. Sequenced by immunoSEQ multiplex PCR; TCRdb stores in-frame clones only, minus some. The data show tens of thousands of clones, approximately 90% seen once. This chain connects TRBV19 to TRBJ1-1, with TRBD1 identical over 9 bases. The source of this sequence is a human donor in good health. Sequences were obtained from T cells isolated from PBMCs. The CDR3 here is CASRPRDRENTEAFF. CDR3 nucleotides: TGTGCCAGTAGACCTAGGGACAGGGAAAACACTGAAGCTTTCTTT.